The 32 T cell receptor beta chains given below trace back to one sample, sequenced in a study of blood T cell repertoires in COVID-19. TCRdb's table, derived via immunoSEQ multiplex PCR, lists solely in-frame clones and lacks some. This sample has about 210,000 clones, with 70% to 90% found just once. The specimen was peripheral blood. The receptors stem from a woman in her thirties or forties with acute or convalescent COVID-19.

The rearrangement links TRBV24-1 to TRBJ1-1; 8 bases match TRBD1. Germline trimming cut 2 bases from V and 1 base from J; bases unmatched to any gene: 11. CDR3 length: 18 residues. Per germline, CDR1 KGHDR and CDR2 SFDVKD. The CDR3 DNA follows: TGTGCCACCAGTGATTCGTCCGGCGACAGGGGACCGAACACTGAAGCTTTCTTT. Translation: CATSDSSGDRGPNTEAFF.

This chain joins TRBV19 and TRBJ2-6; 8 bases align to TRBD2. The CDR3 is made up of 18 amino acids. The junction had 11 bases not matched to a gene; V was cut back by 7 bases and J by 0 bases. The V gene's germline CDR1 is LNHDA and CDR2 SQIVND (reference sequence). The CDR3 protein is CASIRRGGPPSGANVLTF. CDR3 in DNA: TGTGCCAGTATTCGTCGGGGGGGTCCTCCCTCTGGGGCCAACGTCCTGACTTTC.

This chain joins TRBV5-1 and TRBJ2-4, with TRBD2 as a possible D gene (6 bases). From germline, CDR1 is SGHRS and CDR2 YFSETQ. There are 17 residues in the CDR3. The germline V and J ends were trimmed by 2 bases and 0 bases, with 15 bases remaining between them. CDR3 region: CASSFTGTQTAKNIQYF. The CDR3 nucleotides read TGCGCCAGCAGCTTCACCGGGACTCAGACAGCCAAAAACATTCAGTACTTC.

This chain uses TRBV27 with TRBJ1-1, with D perhaps matching TRBD1 (6 bases). The CDR3 runs 15 residues. Germline CDR1 and CDR2: MNHEY and SMNVEV (reference sequence). Trimming removed 2 bases from V and 5 bases from J, with 15 bases in between. This CDR3 is CASSLGKQGLTEAFF. The CDR3 DNA is TGTGCCAGCAGTTTAGGGAAACAGGGTTTGACTGAAGCTTTCTTT.

The chain has TRBV29-1 and TRBJ1-1; 7 nucleotides align to TRBD1. V lost 3 bases, J lost 4 bases, and 8 bases stayed unmatched. The CDR3 is 14 amino acids. CDR1 is SQVTM, CDR2 ANQGSEA, per germline. The chain's CDR3 is CSVDRGDVGTEAFF. CDR3 in DNA: TGCAGCGTTGACAGGGGGGATGTCGGCACTGAAGCTTTCTTT.

The chain joins TRBV6-5 to TRBJ1-4; 10 bases agree with TRBD1. Germline CDR1 and CDR2: MNHEY and SVGAGI. The CDR3 covers 14 residues. After removal of 8 bases from V and 3 bases from J, the junction contained 3 bases not matched to a gene. CDR3 nucleotide sequence: TGTGCCAGCGGACAGGGGGTATCTAATGAAAAACTGTTTTTT. Residues: CASGQGVSNEKLFF.

The chain links TRBV19 to TRBJ1-4; D remains unclear. The CDR3 covers 19 residues. CDR1 LNHDA and CDR2 SQIVND come from the germline V gene (reference sequence). Trimming cost V 1 base and J 0 bases, with 18 bases left between them. The CDR3 nucleotides are TGTGCCAGTAGTATAGGTCGGGATCTGGTGCCTTCAACTAATGAAAAACTGTTTTTT. Translation: CASSIGRDLVPSTNEKLFF.

The chain employs TRBV12-5 and TRBJ1-1; 8 nucleotides agree with TRBD1. This CDR3 region has 14 residues. V shed 5 bases, J shed 7 bases, and the junction held 9 bases outside the gene matches. Germline V lookup: CDR1 LGHNT, CDR2 FRNRAP. The CDR3 here is CASGLGQGKDEAFF. The CDR3, as DNA: TGTGCTAGTGGTCTAGGACAGGGTAAGGATGAAGCTTTCTTT.

The chain joins TRBV9 to TRBJ1-2; tentative D call: TRBD1 (6 bases). Germline V gives CDR1 SGDLS, CDR2 YYNGEE. Trimming removed 0 bases at V and 5 bases at J, with 11 bases between. This CDR3 comprises 14 residues. The chain's CDR3 is CASSVEGDEYGYTF. CDR3 in DNA: TGTGCCAGCAGCGTAGAGGGGGATGAGTATGGCTACACCTTC.

This sequence joins TRBV20-1 and TRBJ2-1; no firm D call. The germline CDR1 and CDR2 sequences are DFQATT and SNEGSKA (reference sequence). Trimming removed 3 bases from V and 13 bases from J, with 19 bases in between. This CDR3 comprises 13 residues. The CDR3 region is CSASDSADSQQFF. The CDR3 DNA sequence: TGCAGTGCTAGTGATTCGGCCGACTCGCAACAGTTCTTC.

V and J are TRBV3-1 (or the pseudogene TRBV3-2) and TRBJ1-2; weak D call: TRBD1 (6 bases). CDR1 is LGHDT and CDR2 is YNNKEL in the germline V gene (reference sequence). CDR3 size: 16 residues. V shed 0 bases and J shed 6 bases, with 17 bases lying between them. The CDR3 protein is CASSQEFGQWGHGYTF. DNA of the CDR3: TGTGCCAGCAGCCAAGAATTCGGACAGTGGGGCCATGGCTACACCTTC.

The J gene is TRBJ1-1, the V gene TRBV9, with D maybe TRBD1 (5 bases). Germline CDR1 is SGDLS and CDR2 is YYNGEE. CDR3 size: 14 residues. V dropped 0 bases and J dropped 1 base, with 7 bases sitting between them. The CDR3 region has the DNA TGTGCCAGCAGCGTAGCTGGGGCGAACACTGAAGCTTTCTTT. It translates to CASSVAGANTEAFF. The full variable domain, completed using reference TRBV9 and TRBJ1-1, is DSGVTQTPKHLITATGQRVTLRCSPRSGDLSVYWYQQSLDQGLQFLIQYYNGEERAKGNILERFSAQQFPDLHSELNLSSLELGDSALYFCASSVAGANTEAFFGQGTRLTVV.

This chain uses TRBV12-3 or TRBV12-4 with TRBJ2-1; D not certain. There are 12 residues in the CDR3. The germline V and J ends were trimmed by 5 bases and 6 bases, with 8 bases remaining between them. CDR3 in DNA: TGTGCCAGCAGTACGGGTGGCAATGAGCAGTTCTTC. Translation gives CASSTGGNEQFF.

The chain employs TRBV15 and TRBJ1-1, with D maybe TRBD1 (6 bases). The CDR3 has 14 amino acids. Germline V gene data show CDR1 as LNHNV and CDR2 as YYDKDF (reference sequence). V lost 1 base and J lost 8, with 14 bases in between. CDR3 protein: CATSRGGPGEEAFF. The DNA of the CDR3 is TGTGCCACCAGCAGAGGGGGGCCAGGGGAAGAAGCTTTCTTT.

This chain uses TRBV9 with TRBJ2-2; TRBD2 aligns across 12 bases. The CDR3 runs 18 residues. From germline, CDR1 is SGDLS and CDR2 YYNGEE. V was clipped by 4 bases and J by 2 bases; unmatched bases: 9. CDR3 region: CASSPPLLAGGNTGELFF. In DNA form, the CDR3 reads TGTGCCAGCAGCCCCCCATTACTAGCGGGGGGAAACACCGGGGAGCTGTTTTTT.

A remark on this clone: A read error may produce the germline difference seen at one junction end. The gene calls are TRBV15 and TRBJ1-2; 11 nucleotides align to TRBD1. This CDR3 contains 15 residues. The V gene's germline CDR1 is LNHNV and CDR2 YYDKDF (reference sequence). The CDR3 coding sequence is TGTGCCACCAGTAGAGGGGACAGGGGGAGGCATGGCTACACCTTC. It is translated as CATSRGDRGRHGYTF.

This clone was seen just once. This chain uses TRBV2 with TRBJ2-7, with TRBD1 matching over 9 bases. The CDR3 consists of 17 residues. Germline V lookup: CDR1 SNHLY, CDR2 FYNNEI. J was trimmed by 0 bases and V by 0 bases; bases with no gene match: 6. As DNA, the CDR3 is TGTGCCAGCAGTGAAGCGCTTGGGACAGGGACCTCCTACGAGCAGTACGTC. Translation gives CASSEALGTGTSYEQYV.

This chain joins TRBV3-1 (or the pseudogene TRBV3-2) and TRBJ1-2; TRBD1 agrees at 9 bases. The CDR3 length is 15 residues. Germline V gives CDR1 LGHDT, CDR2 YNNKEL (reference sequence). V was pared by 2 bases and J by 2 bases, with 3 bases of the junction left unmatched. The CDR3 is CASSQPGQGNYGYTF. CDR3 sequence (DNA): TGTGCCAGCAGCCAACCGGGACAGGGAAACTATGGCTACACCTTC.

The chain links TRBV7-2 to TRBJ1-2; D is unresolved. Between the trimmed V and J ends, which lost 4 bases and 2 bases, there was a span of 5 bases. This CDR3 contains 12 residues. Germline CDR1 reads SGHTA; CDR2 reads FQGNSA. In nucleotides, the CDR3 is TGTGCCAGCAGCTCGGAGAACTATGGCTACACCTTC. This encodes CASSSENYGYTF. Drawing the rest from reference TRBV7-2 and TRBJ1-2, the complete variable domain is GAGVSQSPSNKVTEKGKDVELRCDPISGHTALYWYRQSLGQGLEFLIYFQGNSAPDKSGLPSDRFSAERTGGSVSTLTIQRTQQEDSAVYLCASSSENYGYTFGSGTRLTVV.

This sequence joins TRBV11-2 and TRBJ1-2, with 10 positions matching TRBD1. Per the germline V gene, CDR1 is SGHAT and CDR2 is FQNNGV. CDR3 length equals 17 residues. Unmatched junction bases numbered 11, after V lost 4 bases and J lost 3 bases. CDR3 sequence: CASSSLGQGPLDYGYTF. CDR3 sequence (DNA): TGTGCCAGCAGCTCCTTGGGACAGGGGCCCCTCGACTATGGCTACACCTTC. Complete variable domain (other parts from reference TRBV11-2 and TRBJ1-2): EAGVAQSPRYKIIEKRQSVAFWCNPISGHATLYWYQQILGQGPKLLIQFQNNGVVDDSQLPKDRFSAERLKGVDSTLKIQPAKLEDSAVYLCASSSLGQGPLDYGYTFGSGTRLTVV.

CDR3 residues: CASGLAPSHRAPYGYTF. The CDR3 DNA reads as TGTGCTAGTGGTTTGGCCCCCTCCCACAGGGCACCCTATGGCTACACCTTC. The chain joins TRBV12-5 to TRBJ1-2; maybe TRBD1 (6 bases). Trimming cost V 1 base and J 4 bases, with 19 bases left between them. CDR1 and CDR2 from the germline V gene are LGHNT and FRNRAP. The CDR3 sequence is 17 residues long. Looking up the rest from reference TRBV12-5 and TRBJ1-2 gives the full variable domain: DARVTQTPRHKVTEMGQEVTMRCQPILGHNTVFWYRQTMMQGLELLAYFRNRAPLDDSGMPKDRFSAEMPDATLATLKIQPSEPRDSAVYFCASGLAPSHRAPYGYTFGSGTRLTVV.

V gene TRBV2 combines with J gene TRBJ1-4; 9 bases agree with TRBD1. The germline V gene has CDR1 SNHLY and CDR2 FYNNEI. CDR3 length equals 11 residues. The junction had 4 bases not matched to a gene; V was cut back by 3 bases and J by 17 bases. The CDR3 region has the DNA TGTGCCAGCAGTGACCGGGACAGGGACTTTTTT. Translation: CASSDRDRDFF. Filled out from reference TRBV2 and TRBJ1-4, the complete variable domain reads EPEVTQTPSHQVTQMGQEVILRCVPISNHLYFYWYRQILGQKVEFLVSFYNNEISEKSEIFDDQFSVERPDGSNFTLKIRSTKLEDSAMYFCASSDRDRDFFGSGTQLSVL.

V gene TRBV18 combines with J gene TRBJ2-7, with TRBD2 matching 8 bases. The junction had 3 bases not matched to a gene; V was cut back by 6 bases and J by 5 bases. The germline V gene has CDR1 KGHSH and CDR2 LQKENI. CDR3 length: 12 residues. The CDR3 protein is CASSTGGDEQYV. CDR3 DNA: TGTGCCAGCTCCACGGGAGGGGACGAGCAGTACGTC.

The V and J genes are TRBV24-1 and TRBJ2-1; 7 bases are shared with TRBD2. The CDR3 is made up of 13 amino acids. V shed 7 bases, J shed 2 bases, and the junction held 1 base outside the gene matches. Germline V gene lookup returns CDR1 KGHDR and CDR2 SFDVKD. CDR3 DNA sequence: TGTGCCACCAGGGGGGGGACCTACAATGAGCAGTTCTTC. Encoded protein: CATRGGTYNEQFF.

In this sample, this clone turned up a few times. The V and J genes are TRBV5-5 and TRBJ2-4; 8 nucleotides align to TRBD1. The CDR3 has 15 amino acids. CDR1 and CDR2 (germline): SGHKS, YYEKEE (reference sequence). The trim removed 4 bases at V and 8 bases at J, leaving 11 bases unmatched. In DNA form, the CDR3 reads TGTGCCAGCAGCCTAGAGACAGGGGCAGGGTACATTCAGTACTTC. Its protein is CASSLETGAGYIQYF.

V is TRBV30 and J is TRBJ1-1; a weak D match, TRBD1 (6 bases). This CDR3 has 14 amino acids. The V end was cut by 2 bases, the J end by 3 bases, with 13 bases between. Per germline, CDR1 GTSNPN and CDR2 SVGIG (reference sequence). CDR3 in amino acids: CAWSLGTGYTEAFF. CDR3 bases: TGTGCCTGGAGTTTAGGAACAGGGTACACTGAAGCTTTCTTT.

This clone came up a few times. The chain employs TRBV2 and TRBJ1-1, with 8 nucleotides matching TRBD1. V lost 6 bases and J lost 0; bases outside the gene matches: 6. The CDR3 sequence is 15 residues long. In germline, CDR1 is SNHLY, CDR2 FYNNEI. CDR3 nucleotide sequence: TGTGCCAGCAGAAAACAACAGGGGGTGAACACTGAAGCTTTCTTT. This translates into CASRKQQGVNTEAFF.

J is TRBJ1-1 and V is TRBV2; D unclear. The germline V and J ends were trimmed by 8 bases and 5 bases, with 15 bases remaining between them. This CDR3 is built from 13 residues. The V gene's germline CDR1 is SNHLY and CDR2 FYNNEI. The DNA for the CDR3 is TGTGCCAGCGCGACCGCTGGCAGGACTGAAGCTTTCTTT. Its translation is CASATAGRTEAFF.

The gene calls are TRBV3-1 (or the pseudogene TRBV3-2) and TRBJ1-6, with D maybe TRBD1 (5 bases). Germline loops: CDR1 LGHDT, CDR2 YNNKEL (reference sequence). Trimming shortened V by 7 bases and J by 5 bases, and 15 bases separated the two germline ends. This CDR3 is built from 15 residues. The CDR3 nucleotides are TGTGCCAGCACCTTTGCGACCAGGGATAATTCACCCCTCCACTTT. Translated: CASTFATRDNSPLHF.

Here the CDR3 DNA reads TGCGCCAGCAGCCAGCCCGGGGCGGGGGGGGCCAAAAACATTCAGTACTTC. It yields the protein CASSQPGAGGAKNIQYF. The rearrangement uses TRBV4-1 and TRBJ2-4; 9 nucleotides agree with TRBD2. Trimming at V came to 3 bases and at J to 1 base, leaving 7 bases not matched to a gene. Germline V lookup: CDR1 MGHRA, CDR2 YSYEKL. The CDR3 contains 17 residues.

This chain joins TRBV4-1 and TRBJ1-5; D remains unclear. This CDR3 is 15 amino acids long. The germline V gene encodes CDR1 MGHRA and CDR2 YSYEKL. Deletions cut 3 bases from V and 2 bases from J, with 11 bases between. The CDR3 loop is CASSHPPTGNQPQHF. The DNA of the CDR3 is TGCGCCAGCAGCCACCCCCCTACAGGCAATCAGCCCCAGCATTTT.

The chain combines TRBV4-1 with TRBJ1-1, with D unclear. Trimming left V 0 bases short and J 4 bases short, with 6 bases between. CDR3 length: 13 residues. Germline assignment: CDR1 MGHRA and CDR2 YSYEKL. The DNA for the CDR3 is TGCGCCAGCAGCCAAGAACAGACCACTGAAGCTTTCTTT. It specifies CASSQEQTTEAFF.